This T cell receptor (beta chain) was recorded in a study of T cell responses to AZD1222 COVID-19 vaccine. The data were produced by immunoSEQ multiplex PCR, yet TCRdb's version contains in-frame clones alone and is incomplete. This table has over 75,000 clones, around 85% appearing once. CDR1 is LNHDA and CDR2 is SQIVND in the germline V gene (reference sequence). The CDR3 length is 16 residues. V was clipped by 2 bases and J by 2 bases, with 16 bases between them. Second-dose timings of about 4 or about 12 weeks were pooled. Sequenced here: peripheral blood, sampled 28 days after the second AZD1222 dose. The sequence was obtained from an adult who received the AZD1222 COVID-19 vaccine. The V gene is TRBV19, the J gene TRBJ2-7; D unclear. In DNA, the CDR3 is TGTGCCAGTAGTATAATCCCTCGGGTTGGACCCTACGAGCAGTACTTC. The encoded protein is CASSIIPRVGPYEQYF.